In its sample, the clone carrying this TCR beta chain was seen once. Its antigen remains unknown. An immunoSEQ assay, version v3.0, was performed at survey level. TCRdb keeps only in-frame clones here, not all; method: immunoSEQ multiplex PCR. The sample has approximately 25,000 clones; approximately 81% are singletons. This sample stems from a study of long-term antiretroviral therapy in people with HIV. The germline V gene has CDR1 LGHNT and CDR2 FRNRAP. The V segment lost 4 bases and the J segment 2 bases; nucleotides outside the gene matches: 8. The CDR3 is made up of 16 amino acids. United States facilities provided treatment to all participants with HIV. General study findings and limits: Every time point showed a repertoire led by clones expanded before ART.

The V gene is TRBV12-5, the J gene TRBJ2-3; the match to TRBD2 covers 8 bases. This material consisted of unsorted PBMCs, taken roughly 4.8 years after starting antiretroviral therapy. This TCR was recovered from a man aged 40-50 years with HIV. The CDR3 here is CASGSPERGLTDTQYF. CDR3 sequence (DNA): TGTGCTAGTGGTTCCCCCGAGCGGGGGCTCACAGATACGCAGTATTTT.